This TCR beta chain stems from a study of CD8 T cells in Susac syndrome. From blood CD8+ and CD4+ T cells, the TCR beta chain was sequenced. The study used treatment-naive patients who had stable or active relapsing-remitting disease as multiple sclerosis controls. Random-hexamer reverse transcription was applied to about 0.5 to 1 ug RNA. Amplification of TCR beta CDR3 by immunoSEQ multiplex PCR spanned 54 Vbeta and 13 Jbeta. Each CDR3 protein gets one entry after TCRdb re-called the immunoSEQ multiplex PCR reads with MiXCR. The table shows 160,000 or so distinct CDR3 sequences, with about 95% occurring only once. Sequenced: CD8+ T cells from PBMCs. This clonotype originated in a human donor with multiple sclerosis.

The CDR3 loop is CSVPAESRYEQYF. CDR3 sequence (DNA): TGCAGCGTTCCAGCTGAGAGTCGCTACGAGCAGTACTTC. V gene TRBV29-1 combines with J gene TRBJ2-7; D ambiguous. The V and J ends lost 5 bases and 3 bases respectively, with 14 bases between them. This CDR3 region has 13 residues. Germline loops: CDR1 SQVTM, CDR2 ANQGSEA.